This T cell receptor beta chain was sequenced during a study of cytomegalovirus exposure and HLA in healthy donors. PCR involved 60 Vbeta and 13 Jbeta primers. Produced via immunoSEQ multiplex PCR; TCRdb's table is partial and in-frame only. The sample contains 110,000 or so clones, around 77% of which appear only once. Notes on this clone: Its antigen is undetermined.

Findings and caveats of the study: Sequencing likely caused a cluster of highly shared sequence variants. According to a later analysis, most TCR beta chains associated with CMV appeared HLA-restricted. TRBV6-2, TRBV6-3 and other indistinguishable V segments were excluded.

The CDR3 is 14 residues long. The V gene end was trimmed by 5 bases and the J gene end by 5 bases; junction bases not matched to a gene: 10. The germline V gene has CDR1 SQVTM and CDR2 ANQGSEA. V usage is TRBV29-1 and J usage is TRBJ1-1; 8 nucleotides agree with TRBD1. This clonotype was obtained from a middle-aged man in good health and CMV-seropositive. The sample consisted of PBMCs. CDR3 DNA: TGCAGCGTTTCCGGACAGGGCCGAGAGACTGAAGCTTTCTTT. It specifies CSVSGQGRETEAFF.